This entry is about one TCR beta chain. The sample holds a few counts of this clonotype. Which antigen it targets is not known. The input lacks base qualities; no much larger clone sits a single base away. Measured from the cysteine to the phenylalanine, the CDR3 is 14 residues long. Only the CDR3 part of the read is kept: 42 bases, read in frame from the first base. The V end loses 1 base and the J end loses 2 bases, and a stretch of 3 bases separates them. Sequences LGHNA (CDR1) and YNFKEQ (CDR2) are obtained from the germline V gene. The data are from a study of T cells after yellow fever vaccination (dated by TCRdb to 2018 to 2020). For the study in its entirety: Libraries from fractions with low cell numbers were prepared with the SMART-Seq v4 Ultra Low Input RNA kit. To follow T-cell clones before and after primary and booster YFV17D yellow fever vaccination, bulk TCR alpha and beta repertoires were sequenced over time. Two healthy male donors, one aged 18 to 30 and one aged 30 to 40 years, were included in the cohort. Blood samples were taken at several timepoints before and after primary and secondary immunization, and bulk PBMC replicates and cell subsets were isolated. General findings and caveats noted by the study authors: Most clones expanded after primary vaccination (96% of CD4 and roughly 88% of CD8) were re-detected after the booster, suggesting that broad memory maintenance occurred. A small share of clonotypes occurred in both CD4 and CD8 compartments, likely arising from convergent recombination. The secondary T-cell response was weaker than the primary response but faster, peaking on day 5 instead of day 15. The study included only two donors, which limits how far the findings can be generalized. Because abundant contaminating clonotypes from the bulk population could be contained in FACS-sorted repertoires, computational filtering was required.

According to the study, the label for this sample's treatment or condition signals: live attenuated yellow fever vaccine strain. A standard Ficoll-Paque protocol was used to isolate PBMCs from peripheral blood. Dynabeads CD4 and CD8 positive selection kits were used to isolate CD4 and CD8 T-cell fractions. TriZol was used to extract RNA from bulk PBMCs, from CD4 and CD8 fractions, and from dextramer-positive and dextramer-negative fractions. The reads were generated on an Illumina NovaSeq 6000. TCR cDNA was synthesized by 5'RACE template switching, through which a universal primer site and unique molecular identifiers were introduced. cDNA synthesis was primed from both the TCR alpha and TCR beta constant segments. Libraries were amplified in two PCR steps, with sample barcodes and sequencing adapters added in the second step. Sequencing of the libraries was done on either Illumina HiSeq 2500 (2x100 bp) or NovaSeq (2x150 bp). As for how the authors treated the data: MIGEC was used to demultiplex reads and collapse the reads into UMI consensus sequences, and MiXCR was used for V(D)J alignment. Vaccine-responding clonotypes were identified with edgeR using replicate PBMC samples, with FDR below 0.01 and a log2 fold change above 5 up to day 15 being required. Each bulk clonotype was labeled CD4 or CD8 based on which sequenced repertoire, CD4 or CD8, contained the clonotype at higher abundance. Using fastp trimming at Q25 and MiXCR clonotype assembly, TCRdb reanalyzed the public sequencing data and kept in-frame beta chains. CDR3 protein sequences are deduplicated, and each keeps its most common genes and DNA. It is TCRdb's table, rather than the study itself, that gives the V and J calls and clone size. Present in this sample are under 100,000 distinct CDR3 sequences, under 7% of which were seen just once. The ten largest clonotypes hold 35% to 50% of the sample.

The chain is assembled from TRBV4-2 and TRBJ2-6, with the D gene not confidently named. The input for sequencing was CD8+ T cells sorted from PBMCs, taken 10 days after the yellow fever booster vaccination. This sequence originates from a man younger than 30 who received the YFV17D yellow fever vaccine. The CDR3 protein sequence reads: CASSQVTGANVLTF. The bases read TGTGCCAGCAGCCAAGTGACTGGGGCCAACGTCCTGACTTTC.